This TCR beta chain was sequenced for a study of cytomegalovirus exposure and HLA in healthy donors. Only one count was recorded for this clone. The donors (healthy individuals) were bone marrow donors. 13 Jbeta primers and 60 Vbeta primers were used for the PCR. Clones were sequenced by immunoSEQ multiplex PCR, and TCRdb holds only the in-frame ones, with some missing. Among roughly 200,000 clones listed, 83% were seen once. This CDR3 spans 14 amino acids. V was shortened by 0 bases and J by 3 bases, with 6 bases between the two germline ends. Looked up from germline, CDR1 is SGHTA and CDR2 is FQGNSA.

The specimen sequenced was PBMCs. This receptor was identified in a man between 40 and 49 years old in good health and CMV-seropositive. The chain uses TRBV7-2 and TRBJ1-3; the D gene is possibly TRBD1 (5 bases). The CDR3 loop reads CASSLAGVGNTIYF. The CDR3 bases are TGTGCCAGCAGCTTAGCAGGGGTTGGAAACACCATATATTTT.